This T cell receptor beta chain was recovered during a study of early T cells in non-severe SARS-CoV-2 infection. Whole-study context: Chains were not paired, and sequencing was done on bulk RNA from unsorted whole blood. Study observations and caveats: Anti-spike CD8 responses were favored in VDJdb matching, and private and CD4 specificities were missed.

This clonotype occurred a few times. The antigen is unknown. Attachment of unique molecular identifiers to individual cDNA molecules was performed. MiXCR, applied by TCRdb to the 5' RACE reads, yields one record per CDR3 protein. The top ten clones hold 5% to 7% of a sample with around 67,000 distinct CDR3 sequences, about an eighth of them seen once. The receptor comes from an adult who was a healthcare worker with PCR-confirmed SARS-CoV-2 infection or an uninfected control (not recorded which). The sequenced sample was whole blood, obtained at baseline.

The CDR3 DNA sequence: TGTGCCAGCAGTGAATATACAGGGAAAACCGGGGAGCTGTTTTTT. Translation: CASSEYTGKTGELFF. The chain has TRBV25-1 and TRBJ2-2; the D gene is possibly TRBD1 (6 bases). Germline values: CDR1 MGHDK, CDR2 SYGVNS. CDR3 length: 15 amino acids. V lost 0 bases, J lost 5 bases, and 10 bases lay in between.